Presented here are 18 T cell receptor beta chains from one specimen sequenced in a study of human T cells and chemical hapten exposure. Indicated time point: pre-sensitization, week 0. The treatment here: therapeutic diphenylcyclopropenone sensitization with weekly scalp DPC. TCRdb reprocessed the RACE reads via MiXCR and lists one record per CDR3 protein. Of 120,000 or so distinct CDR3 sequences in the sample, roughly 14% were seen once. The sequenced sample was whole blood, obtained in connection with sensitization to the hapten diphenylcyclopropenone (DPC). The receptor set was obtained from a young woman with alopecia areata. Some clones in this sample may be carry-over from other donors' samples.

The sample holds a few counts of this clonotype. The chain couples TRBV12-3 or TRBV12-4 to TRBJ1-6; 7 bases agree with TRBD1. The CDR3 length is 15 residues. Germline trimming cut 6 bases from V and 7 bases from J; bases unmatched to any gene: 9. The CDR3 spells CASREQGTRNSPLHF. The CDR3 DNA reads TGTGCCAGCAGGGAACAGGGGACAAGAAATTCACCCCTCCACTTT.

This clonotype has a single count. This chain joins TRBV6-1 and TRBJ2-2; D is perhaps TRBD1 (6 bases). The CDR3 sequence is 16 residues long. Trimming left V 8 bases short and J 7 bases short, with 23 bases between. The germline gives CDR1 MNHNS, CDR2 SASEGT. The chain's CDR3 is CASAPSRNRAGGELFF. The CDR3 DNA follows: TGTGCCAGCGCCCCCTCACGGAACAGGGCGGGCGGGGAGCTGTTTTTT.

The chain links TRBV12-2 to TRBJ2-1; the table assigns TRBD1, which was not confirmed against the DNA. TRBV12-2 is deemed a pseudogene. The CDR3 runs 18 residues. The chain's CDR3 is CASRLFLTQGVPNNEQFF. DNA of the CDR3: TGTGCAAGTCGCTTATTTTTGACACAGGGGGTGCCCAACAATGAGCAGTTCTTC.

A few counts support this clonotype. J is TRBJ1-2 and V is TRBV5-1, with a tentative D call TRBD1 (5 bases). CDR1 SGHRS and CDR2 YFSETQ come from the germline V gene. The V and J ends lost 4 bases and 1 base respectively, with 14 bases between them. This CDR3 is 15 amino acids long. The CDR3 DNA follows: TGCGCCAGCAGCCTGATAGGGGCGAATAACTATGGCTACACCTTC. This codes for CASSLIGANNYGYTF.

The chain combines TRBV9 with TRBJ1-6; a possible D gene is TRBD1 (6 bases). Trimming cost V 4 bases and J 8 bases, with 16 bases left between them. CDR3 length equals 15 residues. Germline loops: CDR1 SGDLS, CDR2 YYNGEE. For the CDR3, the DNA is TGTGCCAGCAGCCCCGCAGGGGACGAAGATTCACCCCTCCACTTT. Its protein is CASSPAGDEDSPLHF.

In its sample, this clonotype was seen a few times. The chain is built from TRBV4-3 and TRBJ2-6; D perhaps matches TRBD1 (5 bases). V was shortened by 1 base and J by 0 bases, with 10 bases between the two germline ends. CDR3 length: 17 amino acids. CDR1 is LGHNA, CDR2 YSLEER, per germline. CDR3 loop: CASSQARQSSGANVLTF. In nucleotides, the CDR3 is TGCGCCAGCAGCCAAGCTCGACAGAGCTCTGGGGCCAACGTCCTGACTTTC.

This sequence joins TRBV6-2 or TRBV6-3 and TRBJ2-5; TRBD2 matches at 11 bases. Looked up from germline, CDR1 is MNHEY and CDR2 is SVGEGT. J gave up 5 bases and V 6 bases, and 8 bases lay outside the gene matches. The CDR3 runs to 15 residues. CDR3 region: CASSPLAGEVETQYF. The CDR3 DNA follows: TGTGCCAGCAGCCCACTAGCGGGGGAAGTGGAGACCCAGTACTTC.

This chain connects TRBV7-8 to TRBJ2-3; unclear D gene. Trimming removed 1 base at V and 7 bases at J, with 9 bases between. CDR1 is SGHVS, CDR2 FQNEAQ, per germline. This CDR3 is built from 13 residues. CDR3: CASSLVLGNTQYF. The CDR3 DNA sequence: TGTGCCAGCAGCTTAGTCCTGGGAAATACGCAGTATTTT. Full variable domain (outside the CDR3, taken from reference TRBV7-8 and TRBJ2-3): GAGVSQSPRYKVAKRGQDVALRCDPISGHVSLFWYQQALGQGPEFLTYFQNEAQLDKSGLPSDRFFAERPEGSVSTLKIQRTQQEDSAVYLCASSLVLGNTQYFGPGTRLTVL.

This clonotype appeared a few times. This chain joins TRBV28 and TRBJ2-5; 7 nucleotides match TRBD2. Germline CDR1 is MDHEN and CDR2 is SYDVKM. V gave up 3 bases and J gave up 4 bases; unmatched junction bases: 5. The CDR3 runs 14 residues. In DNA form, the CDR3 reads TGTGCCAGCAGTTTCGACAGCGGGGTAGAGACCCAGTACTTC. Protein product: CASSFDSGVETQYF.

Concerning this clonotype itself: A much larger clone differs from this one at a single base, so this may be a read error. CDR3 amino acids: CASSPGHKYVANYGYTF. The CDR3 coding sequence is TGCGCCAGCAGCCCAGGCCACAAGTACGTGGCTAACTATGGCTACACCTTC. This sequence joins TRBV4-3 and TRBJ1-2; D call uncertain. The germline V gene encodes CDR1 LGHNA and CDR2 YSLEER. Deletions cut 4 bases from V and 0 bases from J, with 18 bases between. The length of the CDR3 is 17 residues.

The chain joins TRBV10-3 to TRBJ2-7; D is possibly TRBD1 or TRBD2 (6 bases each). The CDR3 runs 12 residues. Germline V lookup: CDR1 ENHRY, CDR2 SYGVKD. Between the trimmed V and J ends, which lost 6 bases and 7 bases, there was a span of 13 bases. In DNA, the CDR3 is TGTGCCATCAGCCCGGGGGCGAGTGAGCAGTACTTC. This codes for CAISPGASEQYF.

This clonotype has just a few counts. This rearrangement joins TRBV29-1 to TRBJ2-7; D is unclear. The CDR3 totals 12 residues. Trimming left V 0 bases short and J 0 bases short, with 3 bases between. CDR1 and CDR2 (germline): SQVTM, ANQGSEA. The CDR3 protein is CSVEESSYEQYF. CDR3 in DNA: TGCAGCGTTGAAGAAAGCTCCTACGAGCAGTACTTC.

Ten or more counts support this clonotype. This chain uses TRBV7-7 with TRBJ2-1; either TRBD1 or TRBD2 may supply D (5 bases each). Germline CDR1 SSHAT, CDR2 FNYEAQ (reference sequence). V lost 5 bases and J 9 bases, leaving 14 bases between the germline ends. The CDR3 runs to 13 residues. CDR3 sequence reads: CASSILAGSEQFF. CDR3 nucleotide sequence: TGTGCCAGCAGCATACTCGCAGGGAGTGAGCAGTTCTTC.

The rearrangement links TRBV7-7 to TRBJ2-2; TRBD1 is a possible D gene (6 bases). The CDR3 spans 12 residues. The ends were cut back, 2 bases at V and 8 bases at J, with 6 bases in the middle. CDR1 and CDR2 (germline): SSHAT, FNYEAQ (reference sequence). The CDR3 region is CASSLQGGELFF. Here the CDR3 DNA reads TGTGCCAGCAGCTTACAGGGGGGGGAGCTGTTTTTT. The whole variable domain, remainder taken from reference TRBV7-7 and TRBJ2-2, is GAGVSQSPRYKVTKRGQDVTLRCDPISSHATLYWYQQALGQGPEFLTYFNYEAQPDKSGLPSDRFSAERPEGSISTLTIQRTEQRDSAMYRCASSLQGGELFFGEGSRLTVL.

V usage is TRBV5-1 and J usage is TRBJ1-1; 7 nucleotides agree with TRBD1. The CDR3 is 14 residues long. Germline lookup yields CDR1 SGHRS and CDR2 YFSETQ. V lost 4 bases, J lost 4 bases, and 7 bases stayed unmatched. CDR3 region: CASSLQGFLTEAFF. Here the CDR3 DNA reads TGCGCCAGCAGCCTACAGGGGTTCCTCACTGAAGCTTTCTTT. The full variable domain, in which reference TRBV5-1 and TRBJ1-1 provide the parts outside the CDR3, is KAGVTQTPRYLIKTRGQQVTLSCSPISGHRSVSWYQQTPGQGLQFLFEYFSETQRNKGNFPGRFSGRQFSNSRSEMNVSTLELGDSALYLCASSLQGFLTEAFFGQGTRLTVV.

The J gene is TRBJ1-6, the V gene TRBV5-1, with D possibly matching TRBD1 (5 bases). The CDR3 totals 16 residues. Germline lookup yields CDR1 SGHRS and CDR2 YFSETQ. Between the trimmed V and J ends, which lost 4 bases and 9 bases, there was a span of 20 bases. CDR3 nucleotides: TGCGCCAGCAGCCCCCAGGGAAGGGGCGAGGGTTCACCCCTCCACTTT. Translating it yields CASSPQGRGEGSPLHF.

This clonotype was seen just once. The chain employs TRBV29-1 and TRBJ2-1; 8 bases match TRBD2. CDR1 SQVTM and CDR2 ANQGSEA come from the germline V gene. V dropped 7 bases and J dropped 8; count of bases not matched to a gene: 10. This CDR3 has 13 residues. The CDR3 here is CSAARGGSDEQFF. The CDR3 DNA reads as TGCAGCGCGGCTCGGGGGGGTTCGGATGAGCAGTTCTTC.

The DNA for the CDR3 is TGTGCCAGCAGCTTAACCGGGACTAGCGGTGGACCCCGCACAGATACGCAGTATTTT. It codes for CASSLTGTSGGPRTDTQYF. This chain connects TRBV7-9 to TRBJ2-3; 11 bases fit TRBD2. After removal of 2 bases from V and 1 base from J, the junction contained 11 bases not matched to a gene. CDR1 SEHNR and CDR2 FQNEAQ come from the germline V gene (reference sequence). The CDR3 loop spans 19 amino acids.